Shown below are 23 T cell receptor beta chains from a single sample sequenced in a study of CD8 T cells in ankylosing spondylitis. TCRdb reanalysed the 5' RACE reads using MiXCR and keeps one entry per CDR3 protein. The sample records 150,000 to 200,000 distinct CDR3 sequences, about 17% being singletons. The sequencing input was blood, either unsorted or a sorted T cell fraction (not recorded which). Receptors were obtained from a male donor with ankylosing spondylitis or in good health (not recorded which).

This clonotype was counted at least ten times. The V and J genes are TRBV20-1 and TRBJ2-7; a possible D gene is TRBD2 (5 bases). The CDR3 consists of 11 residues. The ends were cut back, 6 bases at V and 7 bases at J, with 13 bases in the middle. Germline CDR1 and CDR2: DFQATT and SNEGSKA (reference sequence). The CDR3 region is CSATLAWEQYF. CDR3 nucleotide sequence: TGCAGTGCCACCTTAGCGTGGGAGCAGTACTTC.

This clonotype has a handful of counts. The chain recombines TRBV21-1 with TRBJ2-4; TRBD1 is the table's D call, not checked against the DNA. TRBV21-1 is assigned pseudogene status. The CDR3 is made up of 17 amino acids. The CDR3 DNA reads TGTGCCAGCAGCAAAGGAATGGGGGACAGGGTCTTGAACATTCAGTACTTC. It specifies CASSKGMGDRVLNIQYF.

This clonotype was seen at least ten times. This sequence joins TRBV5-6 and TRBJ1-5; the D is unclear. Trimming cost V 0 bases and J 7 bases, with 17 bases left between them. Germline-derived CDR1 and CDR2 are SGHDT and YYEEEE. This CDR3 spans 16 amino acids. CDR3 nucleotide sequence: TGTGCCAGCAGCTTGGCCGGGTTCGCACCGTTCCAGCCCCAGCATTTT. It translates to CASSLAGFAPFQPQHF.

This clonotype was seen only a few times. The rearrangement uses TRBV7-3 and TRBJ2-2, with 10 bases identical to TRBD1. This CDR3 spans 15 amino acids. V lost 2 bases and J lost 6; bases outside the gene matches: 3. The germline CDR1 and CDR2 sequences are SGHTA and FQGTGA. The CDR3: CASSLGQGGPGELFF. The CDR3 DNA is TGTGCCAGCAGCTTAGGACAGGGGGGACCCGGGGAGCTGTTTTTT. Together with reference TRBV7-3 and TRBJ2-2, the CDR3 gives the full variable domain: GAGVSQTPSNKVTEKGKYVELRCDPISGHTALYWYRQSLGQGPEFLIYFQGTGAADDSGLPNDRFFAVRPEGSVSTLKIQRTERGDSAVYLCASSLGQGGPGELFFGEGSRLTVL.

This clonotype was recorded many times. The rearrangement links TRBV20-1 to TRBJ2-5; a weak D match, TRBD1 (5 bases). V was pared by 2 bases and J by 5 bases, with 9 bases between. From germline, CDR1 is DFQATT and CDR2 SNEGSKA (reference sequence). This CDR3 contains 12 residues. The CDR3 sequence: CSARKGVETQYF. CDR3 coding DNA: TGCAGTGCTAGAAAAGGGGTGGAGACCCAGTACTTC.

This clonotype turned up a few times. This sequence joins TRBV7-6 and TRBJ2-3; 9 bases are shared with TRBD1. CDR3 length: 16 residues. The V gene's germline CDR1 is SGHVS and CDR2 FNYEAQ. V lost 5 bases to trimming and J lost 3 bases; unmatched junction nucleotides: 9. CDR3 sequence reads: CASSPRTGEVTDTQYF. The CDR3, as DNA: TGTGCCAGCAGCCCCCGGACAGGGGAAGTTACAGATACGCAGTATTTT.

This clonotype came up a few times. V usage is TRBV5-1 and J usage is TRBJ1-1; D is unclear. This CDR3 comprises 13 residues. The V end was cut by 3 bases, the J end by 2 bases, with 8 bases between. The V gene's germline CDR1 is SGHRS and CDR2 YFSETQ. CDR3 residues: CASSWSQNTEAFF. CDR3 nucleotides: TGCGCCAGCAGCTGGAGTCAAAACACTGAAGCTTTCTTT.

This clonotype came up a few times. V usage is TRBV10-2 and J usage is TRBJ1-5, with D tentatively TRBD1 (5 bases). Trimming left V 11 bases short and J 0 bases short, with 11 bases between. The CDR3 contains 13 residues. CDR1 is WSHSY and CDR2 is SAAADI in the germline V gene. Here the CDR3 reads CASKGPSNQPQHF. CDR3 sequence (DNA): TGCGCCTCCAAGGGGCCTAGCAATCAGCCCCAGCATTTT.

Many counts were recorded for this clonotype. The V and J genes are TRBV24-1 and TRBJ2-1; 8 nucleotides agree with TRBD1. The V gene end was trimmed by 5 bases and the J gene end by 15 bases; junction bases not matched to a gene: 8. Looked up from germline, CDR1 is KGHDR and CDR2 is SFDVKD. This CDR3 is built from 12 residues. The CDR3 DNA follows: TGTGCCACCAGTGCCGCGGACAGGGAGACGTTCTTC. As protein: CATSAADRETFF.

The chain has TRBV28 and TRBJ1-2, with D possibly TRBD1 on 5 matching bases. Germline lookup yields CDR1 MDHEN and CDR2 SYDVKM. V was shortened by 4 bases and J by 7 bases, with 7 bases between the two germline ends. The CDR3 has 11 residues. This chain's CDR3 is CASSSQGGYTF. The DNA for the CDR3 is TGTGCCAGCAGTTCGCAGGGTGGCTACACCTTC.

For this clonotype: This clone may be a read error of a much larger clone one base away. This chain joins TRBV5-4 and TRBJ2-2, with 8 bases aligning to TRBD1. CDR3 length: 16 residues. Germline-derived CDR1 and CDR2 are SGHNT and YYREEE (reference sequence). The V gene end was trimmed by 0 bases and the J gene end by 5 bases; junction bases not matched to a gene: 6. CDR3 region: CASSLGSRQGTGELFF. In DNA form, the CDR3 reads TGTGCCAGCAGCTTGGGTTCTAGACAGGGGACCGGGGAGCTGTTTTTT. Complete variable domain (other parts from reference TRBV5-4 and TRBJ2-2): ETGVTQSPTHLIKTRGQQVTLRCSSQSGHNTVSWYQQALGQGPQFIFQYYREEENGRGNFPPRFSGLQFPNYSSELNVNALELDDSALYLCASSLGSRQGTGELFFGEGSRLTVL.

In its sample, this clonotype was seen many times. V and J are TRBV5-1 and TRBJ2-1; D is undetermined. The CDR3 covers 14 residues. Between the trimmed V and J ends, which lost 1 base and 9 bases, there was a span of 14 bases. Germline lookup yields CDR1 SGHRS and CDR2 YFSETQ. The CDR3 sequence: CASSLTNQATEQFF. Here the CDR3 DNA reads TGCGCCAGCAGCTTGACTAACCAGGCCACTGAGCAGTTCTTC. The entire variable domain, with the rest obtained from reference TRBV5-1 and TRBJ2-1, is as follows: KAGVTQTPRYLIKTRGQQVTLSCSPISGHRSVSWYQQTPGQGLQFLFEYFSETQRNKGNFPGRFSGRQFSNSRSEMNVSTLELGDSALYLCASSLTNQATEQFFGPGTRLTVL.

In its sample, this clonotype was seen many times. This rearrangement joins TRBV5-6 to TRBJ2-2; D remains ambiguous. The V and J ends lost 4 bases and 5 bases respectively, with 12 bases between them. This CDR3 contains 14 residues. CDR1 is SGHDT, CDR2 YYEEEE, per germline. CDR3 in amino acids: CASSPPTQTGELFF. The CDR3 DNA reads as TGTGCCAGCAGCCCCCCGACCCAGACCGGGGAGCTGTTTTTT.

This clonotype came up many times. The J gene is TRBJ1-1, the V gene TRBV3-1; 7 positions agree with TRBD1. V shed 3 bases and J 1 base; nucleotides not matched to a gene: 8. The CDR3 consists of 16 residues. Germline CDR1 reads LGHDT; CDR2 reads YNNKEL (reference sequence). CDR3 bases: TGTGCCAGCAGCCACCGGGACAGAGACCGGAACACTGAAGCTTTCTTT. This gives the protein CASSHRDRDRNTEAFF. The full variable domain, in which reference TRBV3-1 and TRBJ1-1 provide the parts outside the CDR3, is DTAVSQTPKYLVTQMGNDKSIKCEQNLGHDTMYWYKQDSKKFLKIMFSYNNKELIINETVPNRFSPKSPDKAHLNLHINSLELGDSAVYFCASSHRDRDRNTEAFFGQGTRLTVV.

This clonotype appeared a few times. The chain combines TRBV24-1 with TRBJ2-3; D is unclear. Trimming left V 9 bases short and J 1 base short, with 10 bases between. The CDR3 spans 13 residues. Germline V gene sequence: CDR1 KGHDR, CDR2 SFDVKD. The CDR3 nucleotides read TGTGCCACCCTAGGAGAGGGCACAGATACGCAGTATTTT. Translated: CATLGEGTDTQYF.

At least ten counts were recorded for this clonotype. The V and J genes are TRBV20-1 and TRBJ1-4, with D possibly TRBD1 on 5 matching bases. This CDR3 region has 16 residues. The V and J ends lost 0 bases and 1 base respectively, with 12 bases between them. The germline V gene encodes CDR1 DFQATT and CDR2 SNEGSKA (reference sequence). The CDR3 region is CSARDLPGRTNEKLFF. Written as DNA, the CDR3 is TGCAGTGCTAGAGATCTGCCAGGGCGAACTAATGAAAAACTGTTTTTT.

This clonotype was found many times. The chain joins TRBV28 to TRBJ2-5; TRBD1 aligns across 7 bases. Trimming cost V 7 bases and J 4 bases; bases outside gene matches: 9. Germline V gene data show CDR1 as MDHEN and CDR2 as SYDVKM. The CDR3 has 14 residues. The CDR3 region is CASTTGSPRETQYF. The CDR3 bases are TGTGCCAGCACGACAGGGTCTCCCAGAGAGACCCAGTACTTC.

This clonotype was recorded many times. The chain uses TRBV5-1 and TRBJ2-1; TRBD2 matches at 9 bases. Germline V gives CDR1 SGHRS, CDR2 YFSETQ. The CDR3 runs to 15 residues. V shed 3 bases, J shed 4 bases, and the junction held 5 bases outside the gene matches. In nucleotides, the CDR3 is TGCGCCAGCAGCTCGAGCGGGGGGAATTACAATGAGCAGTTCTTC. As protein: CASSSSGGNYNEQFF.

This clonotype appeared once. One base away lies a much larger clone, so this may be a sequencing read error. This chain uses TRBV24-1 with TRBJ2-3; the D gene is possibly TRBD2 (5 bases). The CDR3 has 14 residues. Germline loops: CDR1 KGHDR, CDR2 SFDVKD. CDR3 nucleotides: TGTGTCACCAGTGACTCGACTACGCCGGATACGCAGTATTTT. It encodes CVTSDSTTPDTQYF.

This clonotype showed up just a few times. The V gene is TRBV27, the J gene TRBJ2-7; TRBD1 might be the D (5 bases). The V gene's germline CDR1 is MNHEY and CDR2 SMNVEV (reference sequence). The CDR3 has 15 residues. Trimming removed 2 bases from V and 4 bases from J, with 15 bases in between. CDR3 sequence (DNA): TGTGCCAGCAGTTTAAGCCAGGGTGGGGTTTACGAGCAGTACTTC. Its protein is CASSLSQGGVYEQYF.

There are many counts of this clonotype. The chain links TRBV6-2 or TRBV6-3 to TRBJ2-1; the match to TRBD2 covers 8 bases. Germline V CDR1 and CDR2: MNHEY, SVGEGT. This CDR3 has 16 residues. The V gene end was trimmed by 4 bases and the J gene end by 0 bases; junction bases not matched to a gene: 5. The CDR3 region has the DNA TGTGCCAGCAGTTCCCCACTAGCGGCCTCCTACAATGAGCAGTTCTTC. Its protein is CASSSPLAASYNEQFF.

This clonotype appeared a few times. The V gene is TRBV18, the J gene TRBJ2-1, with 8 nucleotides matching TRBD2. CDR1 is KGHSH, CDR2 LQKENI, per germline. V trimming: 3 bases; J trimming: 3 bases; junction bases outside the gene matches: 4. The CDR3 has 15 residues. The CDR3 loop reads CASSPLAGNYNEQFF. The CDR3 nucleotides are TGTGCCAGCTCACCGCTAGCGGGTAACTACAATGAGCAGTTCTTC.

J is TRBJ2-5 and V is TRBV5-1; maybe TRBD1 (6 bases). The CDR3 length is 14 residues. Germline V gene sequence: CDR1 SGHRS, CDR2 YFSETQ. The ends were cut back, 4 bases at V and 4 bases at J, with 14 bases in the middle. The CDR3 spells CASSAQGLGETQYF. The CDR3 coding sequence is TGCGCCAGCAGCGCACAGGGCCTAGGAGAGACCCAGTACTTC. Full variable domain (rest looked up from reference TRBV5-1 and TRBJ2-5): KAGVTQTPRYLIKTRGQQVTLSCSPISGHRSVSWYQQTPGQGLQFLFEYFSETQRNKGNFPGRFSGRQFSNSRSEMNVSTLELGDSALYLCASSAQGLGETQYFGPGTRLLVL.